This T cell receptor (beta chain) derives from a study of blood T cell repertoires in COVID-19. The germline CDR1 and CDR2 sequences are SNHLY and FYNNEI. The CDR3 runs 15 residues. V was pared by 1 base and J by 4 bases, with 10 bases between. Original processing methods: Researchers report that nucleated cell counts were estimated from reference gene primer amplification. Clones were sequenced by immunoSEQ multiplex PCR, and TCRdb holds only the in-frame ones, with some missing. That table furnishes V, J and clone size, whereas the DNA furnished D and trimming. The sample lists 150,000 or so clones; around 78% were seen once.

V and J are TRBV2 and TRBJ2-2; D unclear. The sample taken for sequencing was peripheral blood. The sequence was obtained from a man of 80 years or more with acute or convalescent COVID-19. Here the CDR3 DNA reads TGTGCCAGCAGTGAAGTTGGCCCTGGCACCGGGGAGCTGTTTTTT. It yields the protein CASSEVGPGTGELFF.